The 18 T cell receptor beta chains listed next were all sequenced from one sample in a study of spatial heterogeneity in lung cancer. The time point denotes: sample taken at primary tumor resection. Unsorted whole RNA samples from tumor, nontumor lung or frozen PBMC were sequenced. TCRdb analysed the 5' RACE reads with MiXCR anew, one entry per CDR3 protein. Found here are tens of thousands of distinct CDR3 sequences, approximately 12% of them singletons; the top ten hold over 40%. The sample here was PBMCs, taken at surgery. These receptors were taken from a male donor with early-stage non-small cell lung cancer.

This clonotype was seen at least ten times. CDR3 loop: CASSSSLLLETQYF. Here the CDR3 DNA reads TGTGCCAGCAGCTCGTCCCTTCTTCTGGAGACCCAGTACTTC. The rearrangement uses TRBV7-2 and TRBJ2-5; D gene ambiguous. The CDR3 runs to 14 residues. Germline CDR1 reads SGHTA; CDR2 reads FQGNSA. The ends were cut back, 4 bases at V and 5 bases at J, with 14 bases in the middle.

There are a few counts of this clonotype. The V and J genes are TRBV28 and TRBJ2-5; 11 bases align to TRBD2. Germline lookup yields CDR1 MDHEN and CDR2 SYDVKM. The CDR3 extends over 15 amino acids. V shed 5 bases and J 5 bases; nucleotides not matched to a gene: 7. The CDR3 is CASSMLAGGGETQYF. The CDR3 DNA follows: TGTGCCAGCAGTATGCTAGCGGGGGGAGGCGAGACCCAGTACTTC.

V gene TRBV6-5 combines with J gene TRBJ2-5; maybe TRBD1 (6 bases). From germline, CDR1 is MNHEY and CDR2 SVGAGI. Trimming took 6 bases from V and 1 from J, leaving 12 bases between them. This CDR3 is 14 amino acids long. CDR3 nucleotide sequence: TGTGCCAGCAGCCGCATAGGGGGCCAAGAGACCCAGTACTTC. This sequence encodes CASSRIGGQETQYF.

This clonotype was picked up many times. The V gene is TRBV19, the J gene TRBJ2-6; no firm D call. CDR1 is LNHDA, CDR2 SQIVND, per germline (reference sequence). V lost 3 bases, J lost 0 bases, and 3 bases lay in between. This CDR3 comprises 14 residues. The CDR3 sequence: CASSIRSGANVLTF. In nucleotides, the CDR3 is TGTGCCAGTAGTATCCGCTCTGGGGCCAACGTCCTGACTTTC. Based on the CDR3 plus reference TRBV19 and TRBJ2-6, the full variable domain is DGGITQSPKYLFRKEGQNVTLSCEQNLNHDAMYWYRQDPGQGLRLIYYSQIVNDFQKGDIAEGYSVSREKKESFPLTVTSAQKNPTAFYLCASSIRSGANVLTFGAGSRLTVL.

The V and J genes are TRBV28 and TRBJ1-5; D gene unclear. Trimming cost V 6 bases and J 6 bases, with 12 bases left between them. The V gene's germline CDR1 is MDHEN and CDR2 SYDVKM. The length of the CDR3 is 13 residues. Here the CDR3 DNA reads TGTGCCAGCAGCTCCCGGACGATTCAGCCCCAGCATTTT. Translation: CASSSRTIQPQHF.

At least ten counts were recorded for this clonotype. The chain links TRBV12-3 or TRBV12-4 to TRBJ1-5; 7 positions match TRBD1. With 3 bases clipped from V and 0 bases from J, the junction kept 8 bases outside the gene matches. The CDR3 has 17 amino acids. The CDR3: CASSFRTGHLSNQPQHF. CDR3 bases: TGTGCCAGCAGTTTTAGGACAGGCCACCTTAGCAATCAGCCCCAGCATTTT.

This clonotype was counted many times. V gene TRBV28 combines with J gene TRBJ2-1; weak D call: TRBD1 (5 bases). Germline values: CDR1 MDHEN, CDR2 SYDVKM. Trimming shortened V by 10 bases and J by 0 bases, and 13 bases separated the two germline ends. CDR3 length: 14 residues. This CDR3 reads CATQGGSSYNEQFF. The CDR3 coding sequence is TGTGCCACCCAGGGCGGTAGCTCCTACAATGAGCAGTTCTTC.

This chain links TRBV7-8 with TRBJ2-5; 8 bases align to TRBD1. With V trimmed by 2 bases and J by 4 bases, 3 bases remained unmatched. CDR1 is SGHVS, CDR2 FQNEAQ, per germline. The CDR3 sequence is 14 residues long. The CDR3: CASSLSTGAETQYF. In DNA, the CDR3 is TGTGCCAGCAGCTTATCGACAGGGGCAGAGACCCAGTACTTC. Combining the CDR3 with reference TRBV7-8 and TRBJ2-5 gives the whole variable domain GAGVSQSPRYKVAKRGQDVALRCDPISGHVSLFWYQQALGQGPEFLTYFQNEAQLDKSGLPSDRFFAERPEGSVSTLKIQRTQQEDSAVYLCASSLSTGAETQYFGPGTRLLVL.

This clonotype was seen more than once but under ten times. The rearrangement uses TRBV7-9 and TRBJ1-2; D is ambiguous. Germline assignment: CDR1 SEHNR and CDR2 FQNEAQ (reference sequence). CDR3 length equals 13 residues. V was pared by 5 bases and J by 5 bases, with 12 bases between. CDR3 loop: CASSMDRIYGYTF. Written as DNA, the CDR3 is TGTGCCAGCAGCATGGACCGGATATATGGCTACACCTTC.

The chain couples TRBV7-2 to TRBJ2-6; D ambiguous. This CDR3 has 15 amino acids. V was trimmed by 2 bases and J by 2 bases, leaving 7 bases between them. Germline V gives CDR1 SGHTA, CDR2 FQGNSA. CDR3: CASSLRSAGANVLTF. The CDR3 nucleotides are TGTGCCAGCAGCTTACGTTCAGCTGGGGCCAACGTCCTGACTTTC.

The V call is TRBV12-3 or TRBV12-4, the J call TRBJ1-1; D gene uncertain. V was cut by 3 bases and J by 4 bases, with 9 bases left in between. The CDR3 is 13 amino acids. CDR3 sequence reads: CASSFRRGTEAFF. The CDR3 region has the DNA TGTGCCAGCAGTTTTCGTCGGGGCACTGAAGCTTTCTTT.

This clonotype was recorded a few times. J is TRBJ2-6 and V is TRBV7-9, with D possibly TRBD1 on 6 matching bases. The germline V gene has CDR1 SEHNR and CDR2 FQNEAQ (reference sequence). The CDR3 extends over 16 amino acids. V was shortened by 1 base and J by 2 bases, with 9 bases between the two germline ends. The CDR3 DNA is TGTGCCAGCAGCTTAGATCCAGGGGCTGGGGCCAACGTCCTGACTTTC. Its protein product is CASSLDPGAGANVLTF.

Notes on this clonotype: A much larger clonotype is one base distant, so this may be a read error. The V call is TRBV7-3, the J call TRBJ1-5, with 7 bases fitting TRBD1. Per germline, CDR1 SGHTA and CDR2 FQGTGA. The CDR3 length is 18 residues. CDR3 protein: CASNLIGGQLDGNQPQHF. Written as DNA, the CDR3 is TGTGCCAGCAACTTAATTGGGGGACAGCTGGACGGCAATCAGCCCCAGCATTTT.

This sequence joins TRBV5-1 and TRBJ2-7, with D maybe TRBD1 (6 bases). This CDR3 is 15 amino acids long. In germline, CDR1 is SGHRS, CDR2 YFSETQ. V was shortened by 2 bases and J by 4 bases, with 16 bases between the two germline ends. This CDR3 reads CASSFGNRDIYEQYF. Written as DNA, the CDR3 is TGCGCCAGCAGCTTTGGAAACAGGGATATTTACGAGCAGTACTTC.

This clonotype was counted a few times. This rearrangement joins TRBV7-2 to TRBJ1-3, with D unresolved. The CDR3 extends over 12 amino acids. Looked up from germline, CDR1 is SGHTA and CDR2 is FQGNSA. Trimming removed 1 base at V and 4 bases at J, with 2 bases between. The CDR3 nucleotides are TGTGCCAGCAGCTTAGTAGGAAACACCATATATTTT. This translates into CASSLVGNTIYF.

V and J are TRBV28 and TRBJ2-7; TRBD2 matches at 11 bases. This CDR3 is built from 17 residues. V shed 5 bases and J 5 bases; nucleotides not matched to a gene: 14. Germline V lookup: CDR1 MDHEN, CDR2 SYDVKM. This CDR3 is CASSQTGTSGGRDEQYF. The CDR3 bases are TGTGCCAGCAGTCAAACCGGGACTAGCGGAGGCCGTGACGAGCAGTACTTC. The entire variable domain, with the rest obtained from reference TRBV28 and TRBJ2-7, is as follows: DVKVTQSSRYLVKRTGEKVFLECVQDMDHENMFWYRQDPGLGLRLIYFSYDVKMKEKGDIPEGYSVSREKKERFSLILESASTNQTSMYLCASSQTGTSGGRDEQYFGPGTRLTVT.

This clonotype was counted a few times. J is TRBJ2-7 and V is TRBV6-5; D is perhaps TRBD2 (6 bases). CDR1 is MNHEY and CDR2 is SVGAGI in the germline V gene. This CDR3 is built from 17 residues. Trimming pared 5 bases from V and 0 bases from J, leaving 20 bases between. The CDR3 DNA reads TGTGCCAGCAGTCGCCAACCGAAGCGGGCAAGCTCCTACGAGCAGTACTTC. It is translated as CASSRQPKRASSYEQYF.

A few counts support this clonotype. J is TRBJ2-7 and V is TRBV9, with 8 bases lining up with TRBD2. With V trimmed by 3 bases and J by 8 bases, 4 bases remained unmatched. Germline assignment: CDR1 SGDLS and CDR2 YYNGEE. The CDR3 has 12 amino acids. The CDR3 DNA is TGTGCCAGCAGCGCCCTTAGCGGGAAGCAGTACTTC. Encoded protein: CASSALSGKQYF.